A single T cell receptor (beta chain) is shown here with its context. The antigen is not known. The sample comes from a study of CD8 T cells in Susac syndrome. Study details: Each patient with Susac syndrome, at the time of blood draw, was therapy-naive, on corticosteroids, or on intravenous immunoglobulin alone.

Reverse transcription of 0.5 to 1 ug RNA was carried out with random hexamers. MiXCR, applied by TCRdb to the immunoSEQ multiplex PCR reads, yields one record per CDR3 protein. The top ten clones hold around 0.38% of a sample with about 110,000 distinct CDR3 sequences, approximately 94% of them seen once. The CD8+ and CD4+ T cells were isolated magnetically using a negative isolation approach, whereas the TEMRA cells were enriched by FACS. The study's findings and limits: In its TCR sequencing and HLA analysis, the study acknowledged that the number of individuals was relatively small. The authors found around 15 Susac-specific public clones in total CD8+ repertoires and roughly five in CD8+ TEMRA repertoires.

The germline V gene encodes CDR1 SGHNT and CDR2 YYREEE (reference sequence). The CDR3 has 13 residues. V dropped 2 bases and J dropped 1 base, with 6 bases sitting between them. The clonotype originates from a human donor with Susac syndrome. Sequencing was performed on CD8+ T cells from PBMCs. The rearrangement uses TRBV5-4 and TRBJ1-1; no firm D call. In nucleotides, the CDR3 is TGTGCCAGCAGCTTTAGCGAGAACACTGAAGCTTTCTTT. Its translation is CASSFSENTEAFF.